This T cell receptor (beta chain) was recovered during a study of PD-1 blockade in mismatch repair-deficient tumors. Study overall: All were previously treated, progressing patients with about a dozen mismatch repair-deficient cancer types.

Profiling relied on immunoSEQ multiplex PCR, and the TCRdb table lists in-frame clones only, not all of them. Here the sample spans 30,000 to 45,000 clones, approximately 81% being singletons. Mismatch repair deficiency was confirmed in all patients, by PCR or immunohistochemistry. The V segment lost 6 bases and the J segment 7 bases; nucleotides outside the gene matches: 5. The V gene's germline CDR1 is MNHNS and CDR2 SASEGT. The CDR3 spans 14 residues. V usage is TRBV6-1 and J usage is TRBJ1-4; the match to TRBD1 covers 10 bases. The sequenced sample was peripheral blood, obtained about 80 weeks after starting pembrolizumab. The sequence was obtained from an adult with mismatch repair-deficient cancer. The CDR3 loop reads CASSLTGGGEKLFF. The CDR3 DNA follows: TGTGCCAGCAGCCTGACAGGGGGCGGTGAAAAACTGTTTTTT.